What follows describes a single T cell receptor beta chain. This sample is part of a study of shared clonotypes between healthy human individuals. Per the study methods: Filtering differed for immunoSEQ, which gave only junction sequences without quality scores. The protocol was immunoSEQ multiplex PCR, while the TCRdb copy is restricted to in-frame clones and leaves out a portion. Clone size and V and J calls were adopted from that table, with D and trimming inferred from the DNA. The table records some 2.3 million clones, 93% of them present only once. V was clipped by 5 bases and J by 4 bases; unmatched bases: 15. The CDR3 runs 18 residues. Germline CDR1 and CDR2: MDHEN and SYDVKM.

The rearrangement links TRBV28 to TRBJ1-3; 9 bases agree with TRBD1. Sequenced: naive CD4+ T cells from PBMCs. The subset: CD45RA+ positively selected. The sequence was collected from a man younger than 35 in good health. Some clones in this sample may be carry-over from other donors' samples. The CDR3: CASSRDRALEIPGNTIYF. As DNA, the CDR3 is TGTGCCAGCAGTCGGGACAGGGCGCTGGAGATACCAGGAAACACCATATATTTT.